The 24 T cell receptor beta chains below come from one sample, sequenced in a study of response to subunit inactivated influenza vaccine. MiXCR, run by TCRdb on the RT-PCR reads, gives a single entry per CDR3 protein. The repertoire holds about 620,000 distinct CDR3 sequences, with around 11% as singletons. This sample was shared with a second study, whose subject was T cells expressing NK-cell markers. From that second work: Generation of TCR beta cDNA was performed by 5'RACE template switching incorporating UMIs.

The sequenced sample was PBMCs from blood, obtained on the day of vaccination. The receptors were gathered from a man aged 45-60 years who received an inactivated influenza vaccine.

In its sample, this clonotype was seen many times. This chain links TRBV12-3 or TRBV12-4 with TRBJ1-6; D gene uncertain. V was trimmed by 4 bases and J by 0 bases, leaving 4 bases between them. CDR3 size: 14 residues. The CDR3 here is CASSWSSYNSPLHF. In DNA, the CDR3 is TGTGCCAGCAGTTGGAGCTCCTATAATTCACCCCTCCACTTT.

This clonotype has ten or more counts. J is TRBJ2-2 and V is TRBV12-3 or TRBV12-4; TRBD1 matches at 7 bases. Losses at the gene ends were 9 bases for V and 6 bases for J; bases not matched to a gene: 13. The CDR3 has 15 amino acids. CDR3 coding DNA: TGTGCCAGTAGGATACAGGGGAGTGTGTCCGGGGAGCTGTTTTTT. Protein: CASRIQGSVSGELFF.

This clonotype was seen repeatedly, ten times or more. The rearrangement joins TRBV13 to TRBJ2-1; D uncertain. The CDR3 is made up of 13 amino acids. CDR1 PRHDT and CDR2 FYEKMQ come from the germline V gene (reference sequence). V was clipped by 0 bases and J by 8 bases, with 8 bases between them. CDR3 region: CASSLGLKDEQFF. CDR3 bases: TGTGCCAGCAGCTTAGGCCTAAAGGATGAGCAGTTCTTC.

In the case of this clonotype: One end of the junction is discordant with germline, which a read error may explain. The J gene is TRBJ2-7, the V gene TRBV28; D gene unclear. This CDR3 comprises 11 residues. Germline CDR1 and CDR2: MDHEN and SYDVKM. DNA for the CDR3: TGTGCCACCAGTAAGGCGTACGAGCAGTACTTC. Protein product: CATSKAYEQYF.

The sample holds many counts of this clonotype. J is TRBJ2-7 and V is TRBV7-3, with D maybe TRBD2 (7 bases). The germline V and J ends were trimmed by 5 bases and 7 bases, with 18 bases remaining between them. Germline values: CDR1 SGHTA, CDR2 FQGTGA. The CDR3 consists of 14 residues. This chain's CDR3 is CASSQEGGDVEQYF. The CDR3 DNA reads TGTGCCAGCAGCCAGGAAGGGGGGGATGTGGAGCAGTACTTC.

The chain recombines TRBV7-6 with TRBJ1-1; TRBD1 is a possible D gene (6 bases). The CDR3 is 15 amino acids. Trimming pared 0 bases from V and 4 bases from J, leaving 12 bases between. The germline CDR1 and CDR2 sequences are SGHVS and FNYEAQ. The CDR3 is CASSLAHQGTTEAFF. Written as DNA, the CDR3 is TGTGCCAGCAGCTTAGCGCATCAGGGGACCACTGAAGCTTTCTTT. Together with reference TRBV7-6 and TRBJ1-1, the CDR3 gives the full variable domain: GAGVSQSPRYKVTKRGQDVALRCDPISGHVSLYWYRQALGQGPEFLTYFNYEAQQDKSGLPNDRFSAERPEGSISTLTIQRTEQRDSAMYRCASSLAHQGTTEAFFGQGTRLTVV.

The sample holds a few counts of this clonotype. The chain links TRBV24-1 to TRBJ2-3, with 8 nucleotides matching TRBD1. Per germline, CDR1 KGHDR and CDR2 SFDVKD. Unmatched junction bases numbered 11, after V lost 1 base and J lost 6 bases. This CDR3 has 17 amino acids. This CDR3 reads CATSDLGRAGGRDTQYF. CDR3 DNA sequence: TGTGCCACCAGTGATTTAGGTAGGGCAGGGGGCAGGGATACGCAGTATTTT.

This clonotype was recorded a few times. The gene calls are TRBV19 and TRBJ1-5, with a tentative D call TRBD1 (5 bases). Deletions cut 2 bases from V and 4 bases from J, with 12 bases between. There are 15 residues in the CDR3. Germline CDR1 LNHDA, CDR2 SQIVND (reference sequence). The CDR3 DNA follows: TGTGCCAGTAGTATATCGGGGCAGATAAATCAGCCCCAGCATTTT. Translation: CASSISGQINQPQHF.

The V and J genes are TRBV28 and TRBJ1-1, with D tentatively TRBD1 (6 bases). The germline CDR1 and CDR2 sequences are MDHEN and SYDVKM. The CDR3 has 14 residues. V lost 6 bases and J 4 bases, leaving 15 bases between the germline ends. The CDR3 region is CASRFTGTTTEAFF. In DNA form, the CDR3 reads TGTGCCAGCAGATTCACAGGGACGACCACTGAAGCTTTCTTT.

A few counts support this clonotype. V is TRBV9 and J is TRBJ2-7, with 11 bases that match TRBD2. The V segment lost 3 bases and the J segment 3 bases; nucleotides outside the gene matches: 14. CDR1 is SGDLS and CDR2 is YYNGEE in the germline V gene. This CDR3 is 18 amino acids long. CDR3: CASSGHSIRGLAGYEQYF. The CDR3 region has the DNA TGTGCCAGCAGCGGCCACAGTATACGTGGACTAGCGGGCTACGAGCAGTACTTC.

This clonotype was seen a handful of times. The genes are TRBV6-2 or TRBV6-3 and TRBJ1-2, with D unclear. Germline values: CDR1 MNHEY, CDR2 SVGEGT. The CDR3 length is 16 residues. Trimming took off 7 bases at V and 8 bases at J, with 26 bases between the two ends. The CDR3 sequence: CASTPSITVSVVGYTF. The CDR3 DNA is TGTGCCAGCACGCCGTCCATCACGGTTAGTGTCGTGGGCTACACCTTC.

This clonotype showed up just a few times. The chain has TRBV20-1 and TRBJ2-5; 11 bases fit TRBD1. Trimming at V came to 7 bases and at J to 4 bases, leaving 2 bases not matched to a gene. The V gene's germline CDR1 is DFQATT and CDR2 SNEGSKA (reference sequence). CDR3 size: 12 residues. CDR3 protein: CSGTGGRETQYF. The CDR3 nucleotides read TGCAGTGGGACAGGGGGCCGAGAGACCCAGTACTTC.

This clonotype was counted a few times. CDR3 nucleotides: TGCAGTGCTAGAAGAGCGGGCAGCCAAGAGACCCAGTACTTC. Residues: CSARRAGSQETQYF. This rearrangement joins TRBV20-1 to TRBJ2-5; tentative D call: TRBD2 (6 bases). Trimming removed 2 bases from V and 1 base from J, with 11 bases in between. The length of the CDR3 is 14 residues. From germline, CDR1 is DFQATT and CDR2 SNEGSKA (reference sequence).

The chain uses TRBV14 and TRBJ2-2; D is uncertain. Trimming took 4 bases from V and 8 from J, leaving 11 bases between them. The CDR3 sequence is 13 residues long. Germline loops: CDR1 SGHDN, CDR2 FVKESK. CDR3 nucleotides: TGTGCCAGCAGCCGCAGACGTGGGGGGGAGCTGTTTTTT. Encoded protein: CASSRRRGGELFF.

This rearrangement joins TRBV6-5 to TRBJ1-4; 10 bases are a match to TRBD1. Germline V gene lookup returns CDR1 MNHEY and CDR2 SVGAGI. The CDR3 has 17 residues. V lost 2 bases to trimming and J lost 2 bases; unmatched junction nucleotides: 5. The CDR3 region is CASSYTWDRGTNEKLFF. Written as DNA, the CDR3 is TGTGCCAGCAGTTACACGTGGGACAGGGGTACTAATGAAAAACTGTTTTTT.

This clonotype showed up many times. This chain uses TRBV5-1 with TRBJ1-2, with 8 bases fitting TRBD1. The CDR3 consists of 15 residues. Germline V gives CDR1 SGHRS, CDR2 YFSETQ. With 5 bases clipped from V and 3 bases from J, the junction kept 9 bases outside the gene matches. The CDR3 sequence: CASRHPGQEDYGYTF. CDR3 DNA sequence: TGCGCCAGCAGACATCCGGGACAGGAGGACTATGGCTACACCTTC.

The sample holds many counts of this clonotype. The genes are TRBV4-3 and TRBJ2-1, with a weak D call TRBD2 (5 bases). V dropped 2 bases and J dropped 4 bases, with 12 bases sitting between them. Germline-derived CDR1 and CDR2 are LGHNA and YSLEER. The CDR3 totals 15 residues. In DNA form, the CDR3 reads TGCGCCAGCAGCCAATCCGGGGAAGGGTACAATGAGCAGTTCTTC. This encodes CASSQSGEGYNEQFF.

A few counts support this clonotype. The CDR3: CASSLGTSGNYYEQYF. The CDR3 nucleotides read TGTGCCAGCAGCTTGGGGACTAGCGGAAACTACTACGAGCAGTACTTC. The chain couples TRBV11-2 to TRBJ2-7; 11 positions agree with TRBD2. The CDR3 loop spans 16 amino acids. Germline V lookup: CDR1 SGHAT, CDR2 FQNNGV. V shed 3 bases and J 3 bases; nucleotides not matched to a gene: 7.

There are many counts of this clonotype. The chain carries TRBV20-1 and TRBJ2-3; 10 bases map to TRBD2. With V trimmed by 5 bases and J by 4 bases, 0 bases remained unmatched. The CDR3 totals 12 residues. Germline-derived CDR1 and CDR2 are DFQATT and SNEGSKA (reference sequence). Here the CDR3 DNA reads TGCAGTGCTGGGACTAGCGCAGATACGCAGTATTTT. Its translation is CSAGTSADTQYF.

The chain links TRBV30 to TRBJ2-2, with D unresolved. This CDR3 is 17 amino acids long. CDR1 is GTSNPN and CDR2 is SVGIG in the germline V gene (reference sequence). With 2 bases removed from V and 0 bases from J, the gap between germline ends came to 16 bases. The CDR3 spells CAWSYLAGRSNTGELFF. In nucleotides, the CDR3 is TGTGCCTGGAGTTACCTCGCCGGGCGGTCGAACACCGGGGAGCTGTTTTTT.

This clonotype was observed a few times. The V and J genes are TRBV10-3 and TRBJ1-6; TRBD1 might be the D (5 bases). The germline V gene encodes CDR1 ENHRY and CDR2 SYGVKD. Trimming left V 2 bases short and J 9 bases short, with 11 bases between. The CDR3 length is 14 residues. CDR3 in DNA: TGTGCCATCAGTGAGGGCACAGGAGTTTCACCCCTCCACTTT. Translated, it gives CAISEGTGVSPLHF.

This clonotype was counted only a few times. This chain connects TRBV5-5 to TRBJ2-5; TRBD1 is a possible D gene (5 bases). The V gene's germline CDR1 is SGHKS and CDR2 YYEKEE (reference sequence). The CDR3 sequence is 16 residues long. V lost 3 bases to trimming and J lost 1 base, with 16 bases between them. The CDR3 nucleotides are TGTGCCAGCAGCTCCGCCTCAGGGAATGTCCAAGAGACCCAGTACTTC. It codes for CASSSASGNVQETQYF.

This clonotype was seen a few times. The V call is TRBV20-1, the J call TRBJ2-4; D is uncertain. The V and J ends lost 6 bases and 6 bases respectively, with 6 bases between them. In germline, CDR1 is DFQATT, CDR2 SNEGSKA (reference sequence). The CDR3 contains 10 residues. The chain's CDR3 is CSAVANIQYF. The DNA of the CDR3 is TGCAGTGCCGTAGCAAACATTCAGTACTTC.

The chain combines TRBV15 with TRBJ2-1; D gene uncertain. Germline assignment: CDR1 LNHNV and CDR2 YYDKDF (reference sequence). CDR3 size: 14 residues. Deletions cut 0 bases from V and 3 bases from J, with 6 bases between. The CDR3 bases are TGTGCCACCAGCAGAGAGGCCCACTACAATGAGCAGTTCTTC. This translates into CATSREAHYNEQFF.